The count of the clone carrying this T cell receptor beta chain is one. The antigen is not known. This sample was included in a study of cytomegalovirus exposure and HLA in healthy donors. Whole-study context: Caucasian-associated ancestry cluster membership applied to approximately 84% of under 450 genotyped donors.

Study-wide results and limits: Most TCR sequences were seen very rarely across donors, but some public TCRs occurred in many. By HLA locus, TCR association rates varied in a later analysis, with DRB1 showing the most and HLA-C the fewest.

The PCR used 60 Vbeta and 13 Jbeta primers. In the original workflow: The count from a later analysis was tens of millions of unique TCR beta chains, some 12 million of them shared. The data were produced by immunoSEQ multiplex PCR, yet TCRdb's version contains in-frame clones alone and is incomplete. That table gives V, J and clone size, and the DNA gave D and trimming. Among 150,000 or so clones listed, over 65% were seen once. Germline V gene lookup returns CDR1 SNHLY and CDR2 FYNNEI. The length of the CDR3 is 14 residues. The V end was cut by 5 bases, the J end by 4 bases, with 12 bases between. The TCR was taken from a man aged 35 to 55 in good health and CMV-seropositive. This sequence joins TRBV2 and TRBJ1-3; the D gene is possibly TRBD1 (5 bases). The sample was PBMCs. As DNA, the CDR3 is TGTGCCAGCAGTTCCCGGGGGAAGGGAAACACCATATATTTT. Translated, it gives CASSSRGKGNTIYF. Full variable domain (remainder filled in from reference TRBV2 and TRBJ1-3): EPEVTQTPSHQVTQMGQEVILRCVPISNHLYFYWYRQILGQKVEFLVSFYNNEISEKSEIFDDQFSVERPDGSNFTLKIRSTKLEDSAMYFCASSSRGKGNTIYFGEGSWLTVV.